This TCR beta chain was sequenced during a study of Ad26.COV2.S vaccination and SARS-CoV-2 variants. Whole-study results and caveats: Whether participants received vaccine or placebo, their non-spike TCR breadth was similar. Placebo recipients had lower spike-specific TCR breadth than vaccine recipients.

Repertoires were generated with immunoSEQ multiplex PCR, while TCRdb's copy carries only in-frame clones and drops some. The table shows about 350,000 clones, with 85% to 90% occurring only once. The treatment here: 19 received Ad26.COV2.S at low or high dose, single or two shots; a few received placebo; per-sample allocation not given. The study sampled participants on day 63 after the first vaccine or placebo injection. CDR1 and CDR2 from the germline V gene are MNHNS and SASEGT. This CDR3 has 14 amino acids. V was clipped by 0 bases and J by 2 bases, with 5 bases between them. With respect to this clone: Antigen unknown.

The chain has TRBV6-1 and TRBJ1-5, with TRBD1 as a possible D gene (5 bases). This TCR derives from a person between 18 and 60 years old who received the Ad26.COV2.S COVID-19 vaccine or a placebo. Sequencing used peripheral blood, obtained in a trial of Ad26.COV2.S vaccine versus placebo. This CDR3 is CASSEAQGNQPQHF. In DNA form, the CDR3 reads TGTGCCAGCAGTGAAGCACAGGGCAATCAGCCCCAGCATTTT.